This T cell receptor beta chain was documented in a study of T cell responses to AZD1222 COVID-19 vaccine. Study outcomes and limitations: Donors were chiefly white British, with a greater number of females, and clonal diversity was perhaps underestimated. Two AZD1222 doses significantly raised spike-specific TCR breadth and depth over controls. Of the AZD1222 recipients, only five or six were seropositive at baseline. Nearly half of spike-specific TCRs reportedly target variant regions that are unmutated in the B.1.351 and B.1.1.7 variants.

The ends were cut back, 1 base at V and 2 bases at J, with 12 bases in the middle. The germline CDR1 and CDR2 sequences are SGHAT and FQNNGV. CDR3 length: 15 amino acids. A remark on this clone: Its antigen is undetermined.

Data came from immunoSEQ multiplex PCR; TCRdb stores just in-frame clones and leaves some out. The repertoire holds 85,000 to 130,000 clones, more than 75% seen once, with roughly 3.3% in the top ten. The receptor was isolated from an adult who received the MenACWY meningococcal vaccine as a control. Material: peripheral blood, obtained 28 days after the second dose of the MenACWY control vaccine. The chain couples TRBV11-2 to TRBJ2-7; tentatively, D is TRBD1 (5 bases). The CDR3 loop is CASSLAQGTPYEQYF. The CDR3 DNA follows: TGTGCCAGCAGCTTAGCCCAGGGTACCCCCTACGAGCAGTACTTC.